There are a few counts of the clone carrying this TCR beta chain. Its antigen is unidentified. The data stem from a study of radiotherapy plus CTLA-4 blockade in lung cancer. Study-wide background: Objective responses were seen in about a sixth of patients, disease control in 25% to 35%. Study-level results: Response, reportedly, was best predicted by interferon-beta along with early blood T cell clone dynamics.

Sequencing used immunoSEQ multiplex PCR; TCRdb keeps in-frame clones, though not all of them. The sample holds approximately 70,000 clones, around 76% seen once. The sequencing here drew on peripheral blood, taken from a patient treated with radiotherapy plus ipilimumab. This receptor was obtained from a human donor with non-small cell lung cancer whose response to radiotherapy plus ipilimumab could not be evaluated. Some clones in this sample may be carry-over from other donors' samples.

Here the CDR3 DNA reads TGTGCCAGCATGCGGCGCCCCGGCCCCGAGACCCAGTACTTC. Translating gives CASMRRPGPETQYF. V usage is TRBV6-5 and J usage is TRBJ2-5; D unclear. V was cut by 7 bases and J by 5 bases, with 17 bases left in between. This CDR3 is 14 amino acids long. In germline, CDR1 is MNHEY, CDR2 SVGAGI.